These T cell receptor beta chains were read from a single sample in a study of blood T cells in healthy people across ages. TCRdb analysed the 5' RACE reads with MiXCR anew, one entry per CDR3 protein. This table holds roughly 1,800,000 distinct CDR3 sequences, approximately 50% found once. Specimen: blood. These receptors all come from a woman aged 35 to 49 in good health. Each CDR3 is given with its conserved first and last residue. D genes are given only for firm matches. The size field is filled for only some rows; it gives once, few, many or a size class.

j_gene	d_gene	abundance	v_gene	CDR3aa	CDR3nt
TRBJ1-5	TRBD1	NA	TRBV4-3	CASSPVQGSNQPQHF	TGTGCCAGCAGTCCGGTACAGGGGAGCAATCAGCCCCAGCATTTT
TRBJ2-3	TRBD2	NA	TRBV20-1	CSARDWRGNTDTQYF	TGCAGTGCTAGAGATTGGCGGGGGAACACAGATACGCAGTATTTT
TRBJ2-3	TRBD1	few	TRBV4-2	CASSQDRQGVRDTQYF	TGTGCCAGCAGCCAAGATAGACAGGGGGTACGGGATACGCAGTATTTT
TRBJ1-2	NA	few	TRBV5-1	CASGEEAIYGYTF	TGCGCCAGCGGTGAGGAAGCGATCTATGGCTACACCTTC
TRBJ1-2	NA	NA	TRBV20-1	CSARKARNNYGYTF	TGCAGTGCTAGAAAGGCCAGGAATAACTATGGCTACACCTTC
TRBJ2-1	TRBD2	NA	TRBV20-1	CSARDRTSGVHEQFF	TGCAGTGCTAGAGATCGTACTAGCGGGGTTCATGAGCAGTTCTTC
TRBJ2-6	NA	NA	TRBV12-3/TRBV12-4	CASAPAGANVLTF	TGTGCCAGCGCCCCCGCTGGGGCCAACGTCCTGACTTTC
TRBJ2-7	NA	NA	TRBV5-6	CASSEVQGLNEQYF	TGTGCCAGCAGTGAAGTACAGGGTTTGAACGAGCAGTACTTC
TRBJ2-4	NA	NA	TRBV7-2	CASSLDDRLAEQYF	TGTGCCAGCAGCTTAGATGACCGACTGGCGGAGCAGTACTTC
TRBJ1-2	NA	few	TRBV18	CASSEPQGYGYTF	TGTGCCAGCTCAGAACCGCAGGGGTATGGCTACACCTTC
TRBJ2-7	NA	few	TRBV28	CASSLFQAASNEQYF	TGTGCCAGCAGTTTATTCCAGGCGGCCTCCAACGAGCAGTACTTC
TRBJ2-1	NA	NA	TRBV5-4	CASSYGLGQSEQFF	TGTGCCAGCAGCTACGGGCTAGGCCAGAGTGAGCAGTTCTTC
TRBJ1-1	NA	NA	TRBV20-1	CSAGRTGITEAFF	TGCAGTGCTGGACGAACAGGGATAACTGAAGCTTTCTTT
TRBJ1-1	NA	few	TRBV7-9	CARLGGKTEAFF	TGTGCCAGGTTAGGGGGTAAGACTGAAGCTTTCTTT
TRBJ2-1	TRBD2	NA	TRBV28	CASVQRGGANEQFF	TGTGCCAGCGTCCAGCGGGGGGGGGCCAATGAGCAGTTCTTC
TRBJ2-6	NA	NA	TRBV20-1	CSARTPLVVSGANVLTF	TGCAGTGCTCGGACACCTCTTGTGGTCTCTGGGGCCAACGTCCTGACTTTC
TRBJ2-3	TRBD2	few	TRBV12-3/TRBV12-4	CASSARGVFTDTQYF	TGTGCCAGCAGTGCTCGGGGGGTCTTCACAGATACGCAGTATTTT
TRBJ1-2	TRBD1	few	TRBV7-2	CASSLVGQSYGYTF	TGTGCCAGCAGCTTAGTGGGACAGAGCTATGGCTACACCTTC
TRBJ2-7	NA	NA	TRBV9	CASSVGGQSSYEQYF	TGTGCCAGCAGCGTAGGGGGGCAGAGCTCCTACGAGCAGTACTTC
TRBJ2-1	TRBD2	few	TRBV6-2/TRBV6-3	CASTDPGRGAYNEQFF	TGTGCCAGCACCGACCCGGGGCGGGGGGCCTACAATGAGCAGTTCTTC
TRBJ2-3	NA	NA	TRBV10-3	CAIKAVSSTDTQYF	TGTGCCATTAAAGCGGTGTCTAGCACAGATACGCAGTATTTT
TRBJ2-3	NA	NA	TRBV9	CASSAGAGRADTQYF	TGTGCCAGCAGCGCCGGGGCGGGGCGCGCAGATACGCAGTATTTT
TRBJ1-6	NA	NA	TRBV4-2	CASSQDHTGYNSPLHF	TGTGCCAGCAGCCAAGATCATACAGGCTATAATTCACCCCTCCACTTT
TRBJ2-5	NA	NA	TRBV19	CASSIGDGGPPKTQYF	TGTGCCAGTAGTATAGGGGACGGGGGCCCACCCAAGACCCAGTACTTC
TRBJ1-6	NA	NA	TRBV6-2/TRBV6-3	CASSYWENSPLHF	TGTGCCAGCAGTTACTGGGAGAATTCACCCCTCCACTTT
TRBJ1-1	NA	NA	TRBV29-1	CSVVVTEAFF	TGCAGCGTTGTGGTTACTGAAGCTTTCTTT
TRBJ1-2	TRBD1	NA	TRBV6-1	CASISSPGTGTYGYTF	TGTGCCAGCATCTCCTCTCCCGGGACAGGGACCTATGGCTACACCTTC
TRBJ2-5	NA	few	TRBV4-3	CASSPTWRAGETQYF	TGCGCCAGCAGCCCCACGTGGAGGGCTGGAGAGACCCAGTACTTC
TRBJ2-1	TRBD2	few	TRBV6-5	CASSSRGASGVYNEQFF	TGTGCCAGCAGTTCCCGGGGGGCTAGCGGGGTTTACAATGAGCAGTTCTTC
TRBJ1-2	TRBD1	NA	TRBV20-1	CSALKPGGNGYTF	TGCAGTGCTCTTAAGCCAGGGGGCAATGGCTACACCTTC
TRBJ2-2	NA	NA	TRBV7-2	CASSFTPGELFF	TGTGCCAGCAGCTTTACCCCCGGGGAGCTGTTTTTT
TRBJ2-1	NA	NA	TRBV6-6	CASSYRRAHEQFF	TGTGCCAGCAGTTACCGGAGGGCCCATGAGCAGTTCTTC
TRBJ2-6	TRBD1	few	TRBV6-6	CASKRTGGNSGANVLTF	TGTGCCAGCAAGCGGACAGGGGGTAACTCTGGGGCCAACGTCCTGACTTTC
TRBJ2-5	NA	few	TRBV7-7	CASSDGRLGETQYF	TGTGCTAGCAGCGACGGCCGTCTTGGGGAGACCCAGTACTTC
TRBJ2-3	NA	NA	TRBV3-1	CASSQGGADTDTQYF	TGTGCCAGCAGCCAAGGTGGAGCGGACACAGATACGCAGTATTTT
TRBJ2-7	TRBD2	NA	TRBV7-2	CASSLDWGGEQYF	TGTGCCAGCAGCTTAGATTGGGGGGGCGAGCAGTACTTC
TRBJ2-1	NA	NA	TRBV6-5	CASSYLDSRDEQFF	TGTGCCAGCAGTTATCTCGACAGTCGTGATGAGCAGTTCTTC
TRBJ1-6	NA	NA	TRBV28	CASSPGGRVNSPLHF	TGTGCCAGCAGTCCCGGCGGCAGGGTTAATTCACCCCTCCACTTT
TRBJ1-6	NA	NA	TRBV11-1	CASSHTFGGISSPLHF	TGTGCCAGCAGCCACACCTTCGGAGGGATCAGTTCACCCCTCCACTTT
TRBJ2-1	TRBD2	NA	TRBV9	CASSTGTRIYNEQFF	TGTGCCAGCAGCACCGGGACTAGAATCTACAATGAGCAGTTCTTC
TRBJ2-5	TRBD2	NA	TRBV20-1	CSARDGGTSRETQYF	TGCAGTGCTAGAGATGGAGGGACTAGCAGGGAGACCCAGTACTTC
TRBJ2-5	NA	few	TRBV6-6	CASSYSSRRGLGETQYF	TGTGCCAGCAGTTACTCATCACGGAGAGGGTTGGGAGAGACCCAGTACTTC
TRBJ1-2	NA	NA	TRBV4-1	CASSHALNGYTF	TGCGCCAGCAGCCATGCTCTTAATGGCTACACCTTC
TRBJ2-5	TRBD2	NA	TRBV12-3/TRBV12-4	CASLPSGTETQYF	TGTGCCAGTCTACCTAGCGGGACGGAGACCCAGTACTTC
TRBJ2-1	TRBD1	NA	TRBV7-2	CASSKWDRRTPTSFNEQFF	TGTGCCAGCAGCAAATGGGACAGGAGGACCCCAACGAGTTTCAATGAGCAGTTCTTC
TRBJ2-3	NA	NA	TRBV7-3	CASSLAGHRTDTQYF	TGTGCCAGCAGCTTAGCGGGTCACCGCACAGATACGCAGTATTTT
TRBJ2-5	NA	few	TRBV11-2	CASSLRGLRETQYF	TGTGCCAGCAGCTTAAGGGGTCTGAGGGAGACCCAGTACTTC
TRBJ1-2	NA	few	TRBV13	CASSNRVNYGYTF	TGTGCCAGCAGCAACAGGGTTAACTATGGCTACACCTTC
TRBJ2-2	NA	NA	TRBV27	CASSLSAGPAGELFF	TGTGCCAGCAGTTTATCAGCGGGTCCCGCCGGGGAGCTGTTTTTT
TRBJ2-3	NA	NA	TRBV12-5	CASGSHWGDTQYF	TGTGCTAGTGGTTCACACTGGGGAGATACGCAGTATTTT
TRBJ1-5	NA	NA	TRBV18	CASSPSTRGKNQPQHF	TGTGCCAGCTCACCTTCGACCCGGGGCAAGAATCAGCCCCAGCATTTT
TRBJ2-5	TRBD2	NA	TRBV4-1	CASSQDSGGAIIETQYF	TGCGCCAGCAGCCAAGATTCGGGGGGGGCGATAATCGAGACCCAGTACTTC
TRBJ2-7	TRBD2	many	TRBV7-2	CASSLSQTSGSYEQYF	TGTGCCAGCAGCTTATCCCAGACTAGCGGGAGCTACGAGCAGTACTTC
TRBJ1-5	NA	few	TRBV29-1	CSVVEGSNQPQHF	TGCAGCGTTGTGGAGGGTAGCAATCAGCCCCAGCATTTT
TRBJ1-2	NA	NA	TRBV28	CASSFYREGDLYGYTF	TGTGCCAGCAGTTTTTACAGGGAGGGGGATCTCTATGGCTACACCTTC